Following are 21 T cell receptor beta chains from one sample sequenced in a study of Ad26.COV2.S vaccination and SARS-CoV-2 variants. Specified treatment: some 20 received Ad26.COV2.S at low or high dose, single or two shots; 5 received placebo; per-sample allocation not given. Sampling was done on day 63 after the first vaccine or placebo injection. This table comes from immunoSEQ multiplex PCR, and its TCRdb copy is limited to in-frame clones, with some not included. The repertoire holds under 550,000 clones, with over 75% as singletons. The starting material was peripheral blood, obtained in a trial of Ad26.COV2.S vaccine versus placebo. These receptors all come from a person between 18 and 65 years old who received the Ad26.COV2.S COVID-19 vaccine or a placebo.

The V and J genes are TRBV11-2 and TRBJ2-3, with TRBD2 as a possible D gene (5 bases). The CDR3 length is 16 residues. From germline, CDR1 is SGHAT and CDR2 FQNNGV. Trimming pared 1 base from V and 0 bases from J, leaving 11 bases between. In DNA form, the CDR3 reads TGTGCCAGCAGCTTAGTTCCAGGACTGAGCACAGATACGCAGTATTTT. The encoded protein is CASSLVPGLSTDTQYF.

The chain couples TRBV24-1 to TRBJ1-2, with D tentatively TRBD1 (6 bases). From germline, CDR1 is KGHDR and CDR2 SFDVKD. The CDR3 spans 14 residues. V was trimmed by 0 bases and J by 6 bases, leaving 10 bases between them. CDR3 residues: CATSDLGGHDGYTF. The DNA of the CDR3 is TGTGCCACCAGTGATTTGGGGGGCCACGATGGCTACACCTTC.

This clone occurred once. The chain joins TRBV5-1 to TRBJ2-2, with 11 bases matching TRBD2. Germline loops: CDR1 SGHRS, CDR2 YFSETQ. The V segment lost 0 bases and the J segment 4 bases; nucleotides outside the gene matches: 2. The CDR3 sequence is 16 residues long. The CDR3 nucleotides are TGCGCCAGCAGCTTGGCCACTAGCGGGAGCACCGGGGAGCTGTTTTTT. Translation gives CASSLATSGSTGELFF. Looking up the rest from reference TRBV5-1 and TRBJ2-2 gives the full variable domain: KAGVTQTPRYLIKTRGQQVTLSCSPISGHRSVSWYQQTPGQGLQFLFEYFSETQRNKGNFPGRFSGRQFSNSRSEMNVSTLELGDSALYLCASSLATSGSTGELFFGEGSRLTVL.

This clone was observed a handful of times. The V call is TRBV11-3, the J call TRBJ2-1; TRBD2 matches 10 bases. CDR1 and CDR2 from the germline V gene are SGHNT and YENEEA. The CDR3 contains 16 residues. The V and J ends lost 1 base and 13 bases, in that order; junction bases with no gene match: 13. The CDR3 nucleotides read TGTGCCAGCAGCTTAGCCGTAGCGGGAGGCCGACCGGTCCAGTTCTTC. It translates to CASSLAVAGGRPVQFF.

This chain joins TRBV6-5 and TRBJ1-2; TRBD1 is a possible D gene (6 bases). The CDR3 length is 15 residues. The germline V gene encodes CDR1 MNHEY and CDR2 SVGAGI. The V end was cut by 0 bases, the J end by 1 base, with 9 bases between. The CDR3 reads CASSYSIQGNYGYTF. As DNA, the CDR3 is TGTGCCAGCAGTTACTCGATACAGGGTAACTATGGCTACACCTTC.

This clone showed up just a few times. The DNA of the CDR3 is TGTGCCAGCAGTAACAGGGCAAATCAGCCCCAGCATTTT. Protein product: CASSNRANQPQHF. J is TRBJ1-5 and V is TRBV6-2 or TRBV6-3; possible D gene TRBD1, 6 bases. Germline V gene lookup returns CDR1 MNHEY and CDR2 SVGEGT. The length of the CDR3 is 13 residues. The V and J ends lost 5 bases and 4 bases respectively, with 9 bases between them.

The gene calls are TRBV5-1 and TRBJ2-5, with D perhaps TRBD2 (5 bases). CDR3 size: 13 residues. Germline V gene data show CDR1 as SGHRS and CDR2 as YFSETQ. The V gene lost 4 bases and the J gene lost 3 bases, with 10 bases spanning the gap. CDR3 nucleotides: TGCGCCAGCAGCCCGGACTTGAAAGAGACCCAGTACTTC. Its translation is CASSPDLKETQYF.

The CDR3 DNA follows: TGTGCCAGCAGTCCCGGGCCCCTAGTCCTGCACGAGCAGTACTTC. It yields the protein CASSPGPLVLHEQYF. The chain employs TRBV5-4 and TRBJ2-7; D is ambiguous. Trimming removed 5 bases from V and 5 bases from J, with 20 bases in between. Per germline, CDR1 SGHNT and CDR2 YYREEE (reference sequence). CDR3 size: 15 residues.

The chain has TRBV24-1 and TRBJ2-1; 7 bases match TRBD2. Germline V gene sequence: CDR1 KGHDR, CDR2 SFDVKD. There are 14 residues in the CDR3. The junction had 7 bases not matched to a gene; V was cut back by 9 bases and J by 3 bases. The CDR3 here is CATSGLADYNEQFF. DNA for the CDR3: TGTGCCACCTCAGGGCTAGCGGACTACAATGAGCAGTTCTTC.

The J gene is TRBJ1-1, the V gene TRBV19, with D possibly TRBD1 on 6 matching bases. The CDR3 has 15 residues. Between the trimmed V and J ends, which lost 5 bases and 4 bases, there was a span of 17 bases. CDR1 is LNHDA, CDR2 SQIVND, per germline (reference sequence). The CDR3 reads CASSVPSGEGTEAFF. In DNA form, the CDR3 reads TGTGCCAGTAGTGTCCCATCAGGGGAGGGCACTGAAGCTTTCTTT.

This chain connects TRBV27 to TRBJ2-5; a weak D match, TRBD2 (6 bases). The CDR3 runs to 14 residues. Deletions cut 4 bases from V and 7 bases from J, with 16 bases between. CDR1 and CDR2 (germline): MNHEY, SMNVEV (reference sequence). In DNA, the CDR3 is TGTGCCAGCAGTTCGGGACTCCGTCTAAGGACCCAGTACTTC. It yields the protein CASSSGLRLRTQYF.

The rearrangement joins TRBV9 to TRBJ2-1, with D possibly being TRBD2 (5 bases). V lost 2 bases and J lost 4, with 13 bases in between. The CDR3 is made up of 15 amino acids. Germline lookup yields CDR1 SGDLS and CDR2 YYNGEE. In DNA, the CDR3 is TGTGCCAGCAGCGTCAGCGGAACCTTTTACAATGAGCAGTTCTTC. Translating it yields CASSVSGTFYNEQFF.

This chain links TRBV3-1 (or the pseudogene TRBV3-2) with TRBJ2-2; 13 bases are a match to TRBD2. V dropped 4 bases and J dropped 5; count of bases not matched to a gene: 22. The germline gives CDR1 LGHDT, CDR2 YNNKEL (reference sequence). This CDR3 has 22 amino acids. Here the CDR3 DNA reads TGTGCCAGCAGCCCCCTCGGCATTTCCGGACTAGCGGGAGTTTTGGGAACCGGGGAGCTGTTTTTT. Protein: CASSPLGISGLAGVLGTGELFF.

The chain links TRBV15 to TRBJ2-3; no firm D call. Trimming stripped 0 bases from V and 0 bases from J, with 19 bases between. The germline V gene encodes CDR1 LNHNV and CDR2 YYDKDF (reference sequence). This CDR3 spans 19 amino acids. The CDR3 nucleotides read TGTGCCACCAGCAGAGATCAGATGAGGCCCGCCGCTAGCACAGATACGCAGTATTTT. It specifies CATSRDQMRPAASTDTQYF.

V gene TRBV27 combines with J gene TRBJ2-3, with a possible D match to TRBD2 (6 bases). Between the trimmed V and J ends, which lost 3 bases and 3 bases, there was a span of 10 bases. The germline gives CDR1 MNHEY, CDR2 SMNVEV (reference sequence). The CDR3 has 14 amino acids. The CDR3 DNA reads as TGTGCCAGCAGTTTGGGGGGATATACAGATACGCAGTATTTT. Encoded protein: CASSLGGYTDTQYF.

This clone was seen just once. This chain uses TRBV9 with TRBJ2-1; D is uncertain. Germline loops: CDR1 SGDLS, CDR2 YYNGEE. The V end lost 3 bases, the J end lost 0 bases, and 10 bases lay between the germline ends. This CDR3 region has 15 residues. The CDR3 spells CASSGGQTSYNEQFF. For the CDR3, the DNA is TGTGCCAGCAGCGGGGGTCAAACCTCCTACAATGAGCAGTTCTTC.

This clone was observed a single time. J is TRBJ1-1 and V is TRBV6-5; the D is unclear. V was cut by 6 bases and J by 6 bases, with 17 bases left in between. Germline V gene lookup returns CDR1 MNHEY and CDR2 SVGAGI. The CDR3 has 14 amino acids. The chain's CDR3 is CASRETKLVSEAFF. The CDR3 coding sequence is TGTGCCAGCAGAGAGACCAAACTGGTATCTGAAGCTTTCTTT.

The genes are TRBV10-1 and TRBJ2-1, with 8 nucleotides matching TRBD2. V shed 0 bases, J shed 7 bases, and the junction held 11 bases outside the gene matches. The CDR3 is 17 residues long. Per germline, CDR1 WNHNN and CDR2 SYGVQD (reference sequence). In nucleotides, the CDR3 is TGCGCCAGCAGTGAGTCTGTTGGACTAGCCCCGGGGAATGAGCAGTTCTTC. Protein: CASSESVGLAPGNEQFF.

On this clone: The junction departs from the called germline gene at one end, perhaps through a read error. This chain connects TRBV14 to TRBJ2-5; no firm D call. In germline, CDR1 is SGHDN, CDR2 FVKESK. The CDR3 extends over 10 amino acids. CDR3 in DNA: TGTGCCAGCACCGCCAGACGTATTAACTTC. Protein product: CASTARRINF. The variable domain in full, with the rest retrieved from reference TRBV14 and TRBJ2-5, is EAGVTQFPSHSVIEKGQTVTLRCDPISGHDNLYWYRRVMGKEIKFLLHFVKESKQDESGMPNNRFLAERTGGTYSTLKVQPAELEDSGVYFCASTARRINFGPGTRLLVL.

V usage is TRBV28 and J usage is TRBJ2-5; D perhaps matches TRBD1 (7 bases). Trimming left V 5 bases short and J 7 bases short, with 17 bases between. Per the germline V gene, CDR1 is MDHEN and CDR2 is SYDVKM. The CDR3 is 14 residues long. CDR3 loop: CASSRANRGGTQYF. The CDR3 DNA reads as TGTGCCAGCAGTCGCGCAAACAGGGGAGGGACCCAGTACTTC.

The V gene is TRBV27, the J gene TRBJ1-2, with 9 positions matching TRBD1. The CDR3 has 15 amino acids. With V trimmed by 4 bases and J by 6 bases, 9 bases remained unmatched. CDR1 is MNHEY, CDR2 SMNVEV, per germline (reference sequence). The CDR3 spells CASSSWRTGANGYTF. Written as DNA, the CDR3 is TGTGCCAGCAGTTCATGGAGGACAGGGGCCAATGGCTACACCTTC.